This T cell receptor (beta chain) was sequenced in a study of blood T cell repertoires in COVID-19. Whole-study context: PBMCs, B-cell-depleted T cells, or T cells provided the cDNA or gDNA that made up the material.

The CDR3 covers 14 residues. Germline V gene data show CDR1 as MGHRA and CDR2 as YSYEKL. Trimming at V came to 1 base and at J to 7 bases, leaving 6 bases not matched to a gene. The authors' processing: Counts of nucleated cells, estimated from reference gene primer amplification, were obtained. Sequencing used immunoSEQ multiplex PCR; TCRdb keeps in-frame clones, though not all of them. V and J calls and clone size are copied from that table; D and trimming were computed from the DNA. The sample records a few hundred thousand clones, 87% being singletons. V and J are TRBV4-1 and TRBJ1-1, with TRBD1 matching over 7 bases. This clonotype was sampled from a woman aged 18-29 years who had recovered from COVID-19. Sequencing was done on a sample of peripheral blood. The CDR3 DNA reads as TGCGCCAGCAGCCAAGTTACAGGGGATTATGAAGCTTTCTTT. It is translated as CASSQVTGDYEAFF.